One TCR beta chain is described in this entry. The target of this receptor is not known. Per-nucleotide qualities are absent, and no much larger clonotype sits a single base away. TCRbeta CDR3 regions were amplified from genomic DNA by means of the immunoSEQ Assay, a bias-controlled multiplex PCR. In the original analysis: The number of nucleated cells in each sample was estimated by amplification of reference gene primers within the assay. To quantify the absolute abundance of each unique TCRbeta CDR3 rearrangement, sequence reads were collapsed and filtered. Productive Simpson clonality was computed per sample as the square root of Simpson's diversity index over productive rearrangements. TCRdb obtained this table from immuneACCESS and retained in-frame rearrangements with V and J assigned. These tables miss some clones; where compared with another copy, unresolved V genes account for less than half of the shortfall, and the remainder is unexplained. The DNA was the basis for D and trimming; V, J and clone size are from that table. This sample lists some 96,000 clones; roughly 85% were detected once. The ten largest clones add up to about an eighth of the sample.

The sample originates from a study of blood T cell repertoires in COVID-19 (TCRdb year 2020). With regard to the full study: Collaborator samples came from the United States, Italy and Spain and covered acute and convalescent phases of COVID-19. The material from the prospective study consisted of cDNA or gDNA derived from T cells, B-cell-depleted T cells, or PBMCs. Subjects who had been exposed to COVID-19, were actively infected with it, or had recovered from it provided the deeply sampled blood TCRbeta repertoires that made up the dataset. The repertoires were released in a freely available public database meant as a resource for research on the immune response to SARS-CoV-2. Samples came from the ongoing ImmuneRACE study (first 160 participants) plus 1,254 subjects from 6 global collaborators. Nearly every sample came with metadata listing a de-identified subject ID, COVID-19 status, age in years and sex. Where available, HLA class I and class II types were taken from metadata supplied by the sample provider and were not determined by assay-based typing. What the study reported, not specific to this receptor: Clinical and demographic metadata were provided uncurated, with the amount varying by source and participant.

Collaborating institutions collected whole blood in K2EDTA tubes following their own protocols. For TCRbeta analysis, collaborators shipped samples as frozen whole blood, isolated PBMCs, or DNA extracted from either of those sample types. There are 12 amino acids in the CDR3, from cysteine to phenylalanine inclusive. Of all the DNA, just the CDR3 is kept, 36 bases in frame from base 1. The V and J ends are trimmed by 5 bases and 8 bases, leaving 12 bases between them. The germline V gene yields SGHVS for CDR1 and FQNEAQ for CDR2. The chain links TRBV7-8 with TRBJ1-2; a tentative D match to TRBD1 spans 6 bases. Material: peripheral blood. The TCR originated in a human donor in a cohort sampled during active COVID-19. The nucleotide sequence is TGTGCCAGCAGCCCCAGGGGATCGGGCTACACCTTC. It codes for CASSPRGSGYTF.